A single sample is the source of the 23 T cell receptor beta chains below, sequenced in a study of blood T cell repertoires in COVID-19. This table comes from immunoSEQ multiplex PCR, and its TCRdb copy is limited to in-frame clones, with some not included. The sample holds 100,000 to 150,000 clones, approximately 81% seen once. The sample was peripheral blood. The source of these receptors is a man aged 40-49 years with active or convalescent COVID-19.

This chain links TRBV5-5 with TRBJ1-3; D ambiguous. CDR3 length equals 14 residues. Germline V gene lookup returns CDR1 SGHKS and CDR2 YYEKEE (reference sequence). V lost 4 bases and J 2 bases, leaving 10 bases between the germline ends. CDR3 in DNA: TGTGCCAGCAGCATTGGGAGTCCTGGAAACACCATATATTTT. Protein: CASSIGSPGNTIYF.

The chain combines TRBV7-2 with TRBJ1-5; D may be TRBD1 (5 bases). The germline V gene has CDR1 SGHTA and CDR2 FQGNSA. This CDR3 is built from 14 residues. V gave up 4 bases and J gave up 3 bases, with 10 bases separating them. CDR3 region: CASSSTAYNQPQHF. For the CDR3, the DNA is TGTGCCAGCAGCTCGACAGCTTACAATCAGCCCCAGCATTTT.

This clone was seen only a few times. This chain uses TRBV5-5 with TRBJ1-1; no definite D call. Trimming took off 4 bases at V and 0 bases at J, with 7 bases between the two ends. The CDR3 length is 13 residues. Germline-derived CDR1 and CDR2 are SGHKS and YYEKEE (reference sequence). The DNA for the CDR3 is TGTGCCAGCAGCCTACTACTGAACACTGAAGCTTTCTTT. This gives the protein CASSLLLNTEAFF.

The chain carries TRBV15 and TRBJ2-5; D might be TRBD2 (5 bases). The V gene lost 0 bases and the J gene lost 4 bases, with 12 bases spanning the gap. The V gene's germline CDR1 is LNHNV and CDR2 YYDKDF (reference sequence). The CDR3 has 15 amino acids. In DNA, the CDR3 is TGTGCCACCAGCAGAGATCCGGGGTCAGGAGAGACCCAGTACTTC. Its translation is CATSRDPGSGETQYF.

The V gene is TRBV7-2, the J gene TRBJ2-7, with D perhaps matching TRBD1 (6 bases). The germline gives CDR1 SGHTA, CDR2 FQGNSA. CDR3 length equals 13 residues. V lost 9 bases, J lost 3 bases, and 15 bases lay in between. CDR3 region: CASKTYRDYEQYF. In nucleotides, the CDR3 is TGTGCCAGTAAGACTTACAGGGACTACGAGCAGTACTTC.

In regard to this clone: Other DNA sequences in this sample translate to the same CDR3. The chain combines TRBV5-1 with TRBJ2-2, with D perhaps TRBD2 (5 bases). This CDR3 contains 15 residues. From germline, CDR1 is SGHRS and CDR2 YFSETQ. V was trimmed by 2 bases and J by 2 bases, leaving 10 bases between them. CDR3 DNA sequence: TGCGCCAGCAGCTTAAGGACGGGAAACACCGGGGAGCTGTTTTTT. Protein: CASSLRTGNTGELFF.

The V and J genes are TRBV7-2 and TRBJ1-1; D not certain. The CDR3 totals 13 residues. In germline, CDR1 is SGHTA, CDR2 FQGNSA. Trimming stripped 3 bases from V and 5 bases from J, with 10 bases between. The CDR3 loop reads CASSFAPRTEAFF. The CDR3 coding sequence is TGTGCCAGCAGCTTTGCCCCCCGGACTGAAGCTTTCTTT.

The chain joins TRBV7-2 to TRBJ1-2; 8 bases are shared with TRBD1. CDR1 and CDR2 (germline): SGHTA, FQGNSA. The CDR3 has 16 amino acids. V shed 5 bases and J 0 bases; nucleotides not matched to a gene: 8. The CDR3 loop reads CASSQRTGNPNYGYTF. CDR3 in DNA: TGTGCCAGCAGCCAAAGGACAGGGAATCCTAACTATGGCTACACCTTC.

The rearrangement links TRBV4-2 to TRBJ2-7; 11 bases fit TRBD1. V was pared by 1 base and J by 3 bases, with 2 bases of the junction left unmatched. The CDR3 contains 15 residues. Per germline, CDR1 LGHNA and CDR2 YNFKEQ. In DNA, the CDR3 is TGTGCCAGCAGCCAAGCCGGGACAGGGGGCTACGAGCAGTACTTC. Protein sequence: CASSQAGTGGYEQYF.

The chain is built from TRBV3-1 (or the pseudogene TRBV3-2) and TRBJ2-3; the match to TRBD1 covers 7 bases. V was clipped by 5 bases and J by 0 bases; unmatched bases: 8. Germline values: CDR1 LGHDT, CDR2 YNNKEL (reference sequence). The CDR3 is made up of 16 amino acids. The CDR3 bases are TGTGCCAGCAGCGACGGGACAGCCGCTAGCACAGATACGCAGTATTTT. Its protein product is CASSDGTAASTDTQYF.

The chain has TRBV5-1 and TRBJ1-2; weak D call: TRBD1 (6 bases). Germline V gene data show CDR1 as SGHRS and CDR2 as YFSETQ. This CDR3 contains 13 residues. V lost 4 bases to trimming and J lost 2 bases, with 9 bases between them. For the CDR3, the DNA is TGCGCCAGCAGCCTCGACAGGAACTATGGCTACACCTTC. It is translated as CASSLDRNYGYTF.

The chain links TRBV5-4 to TRBJ1-1; 8 bases agree with TRBD1. The CDR3 is 14 amino acids. The V and J ends lost 4 bases and 0 bases, in that order; junction bases with no gene match: 2. CDR1 is SGHNT and CDR2 is YYREEE in the germline V gene (reference sequence). CDR3: CASSRTGLNTEAFF. CDR3 nucleotide sequence: TGTGCCAGCAGCCGGACAGGGCTGAACACTGAAGCTTTCTTT.

The rearrangement uses TRBV30 and TRBJ2-7; D is uncertain. The germline gives CDR1 GTSNPN, CDR2 SVGIG (reference sequence). CDR3 length equals 13 residues. V was pared by 4 bases and J by 0 bases, with 10 bases between. CDR3 bases: TGTGCCTGGATGAAGCAGCGCTCCTACGAGCAGTACTTC. Translation: CAWMKQRSYEQYF.

This chain connects TRBV7-9 to TRBJ2-3; 8 bases match TRBD2. The CDR3 totals 14 residues. The germline gives CDR1 SEHNR, CDR2 FQNEAQ (reference sequence). Germline trimming cut 8 bases from V and 3 bases from J; bases unmatched to any gene: 7. The CDR3 loop reads CASRLRGDTDTQYF. In DNA, the CDR3 is TGTGCCAGCCGGCTGCGGGGGGATACAGATACGCAGTATTTT.

The chain couples TRBV27 to TRBJ2-2; D is perhaps TRBD2 (5 bases). The V and J ends lost 3 bases and 0 bases respectively, with 8 bases between them. The CDR3 has 15 residues. Looked up from germline, CDR1 is MNHEY and CDR2 is SMNVEV (reference sequence). Here the CDR3 DNA reads TGTGCCAGCAGTTTGAGGGCAGCGAACACCGGGGAGCTGTTTTTT. This encodes CASSLRAANTGELFF.

This chain joins TRBV5-5 and TRBJ1-6; D might be TRBD1 (5 bases). The CDR3 totals 18 residues. Deletions cut 0 bases from V and 4 bases from J, with 17 bases between. Germline V CDR1 and CDR2: SGHKS, YYEKEE (reference sequence). The CDR3 loop is CASSLGTATGGYNSPLHF. CDR3 bases: TGTGCCAGCAGCTTGGGGACTGCCACCGGGGGGTATAATTCACCCCTCCACTTT.

The rearrangement uses TRBV2 and TRBJ1-1; no firm D call. Trimming took 8 bases from V and 5 from J, leaving 15 bases between them. In germline, CDR1 is SNHLY, CDR2 FYNNEI. The CDR3 consists of 13 residues. CDR3 in amino acids: CASSRRRSTEAFF. CDR3 nucleotides: TGTGCCAGCTCCCGGCGGCGTTCAACTGAAGCTTTCTTT.

This chain connects TRBV7-6 to TRBJ1-1; 9 bases are a match to TRBD1. The J segment lost 0 bases and the V segment lost 1 base, leaving 3 bases of the junction unmatched. CDR3 length equals 16 residues. The germline CDR1 and CDR2 sequences are SGHVS and FNYEAQ. In nucleotides, the CDR3 is TGTGCCAGCAGCTTAGGGGACAGGGTTGTGAACACTGAAGCTTTCTTT. Translated: CASSLGDRVVNTEAFF.

This chain joins TRBV14 and TRBJ1-3; TRBD1 is a possible D gene (5 bases). Germline CDR1 is SGHDN and CDR2 is FVKESK. The germline V and J ends were trimmed by 0 bases and 9 bases, with 15 bases remaining between them. The CDR3 runs to 15 residues. The CDR3 is CASSQEGPLRATIYF. CDR3 nucleotide sequence: TGTGCCAGCAGCCAAGAGGGGCCGCTTCGGGCCACCATATATTTT.

This clone was recorded only once. The chain uses TRBV11-1 and TRBJ1-4, with D possibly TRBD1 on 5 matching bases. This CDR3 region has 15 residues. V dropped 2 bases and J dropped 3 bases, with 10 bases sitting between them. Germline CDR1 is SGHAT and CDR2 is FQDESV (reference sequence). In DNA, the CDR3 is TGTGCCAGCAGCTTAACGACAGACCCTAATGAAAAACTGTTTTTT. It codes for CASSLTTDPNEKLFF.

The gene calls are TRBV5-1 and TRBJ2-2, with a weak D call TRBD1 (6 bases). Trimming cost V 6 bases and J 2 bases, with 8 bases left between them. This CDR3 has 13 amino acids. CDR1 and CDR2 (germline): SGHRS, YFSETQ. The CDR3 reads CASTGDNTGELFF. DNA of the CDR3: TGCGCCAGCACAGGGGACAACACCGGGGAGCTGTTTTTT.

The rearrangement uses TRBV27 and TRBJ2-2, with D tentatively TRBD2 (6 bases). Germline CDR1 is MNHEY and CDR2 is SMNVEV (reference sequence). Trimming took 4 bases from V and 6 from J, leaving 15 bases between them. The CDR3 covers 15 residues. CDR3 sequence: CASSSYGGEAGELFF. CDR3 DNA: TGTGCCAGCAGTTCCTACGGAGGGGAAGCCGGGGAGCTGTTTTTT.

The chain combines TRBV3-1 (or the pseudogene TRBV3-2) with TRBJ2-2; TRBD1 is a possible D gene (5 bases). CDR1 is LGHDT, CDR2 YNNKEL, per germline (reference sequence). This CDR3 has 14 residues. The V end was cut by 1 base, the J end by 5 bases, with 8 bases between. The CDR3 DNA is TGTGCCAGCAGCCAAGTAAGGGGAACCGGGGAGCTGTTTTTT. This gives the protein CASSQVRGTGELFF.